These T cell receptor beta chains were read from a single sample in a study of cytomegalovirus exposure and HLA in healthy donors. TCRdb's table, derived via immunoSEQ multiplex PCR, lists solely in-frame clones and lacks some. This table has approximately 100,000 clones, less than 85% appearing once. The source material was PBMCs. These receptors were collected from a man aged 40-50 years in good health and CMV-seropositive. Each CDR3 is given with its conserved first and last residue. The D gene is left open where the match is weak. Size tells how often a clone was seen (once, few, many) or the class of an expanded clone, and some rows leave it out.

d_call j_call clone_size v_call cdr3_length cdr3_nt cdr3_aa
TRBD2 TRBJ2-7 NA TRBV5-4 14 TGTGCCAGCAGCCAACCGACTAGCCCCTACGAGCAGTACTTC CASSQPTSPYEQYF
TRBD2 TRBJ2-7 NA TRBV6-5 15 TGTGCCAGCAGTTATAAGCGGGAGGGAACCTACGAGCAGTACTTC CASSYKREGTYEQYF
TRBD1 TRBJ1-1 NA TRBV9 14 TGTGCCAGCAGCGGCAGACAGGGGAGTACTGAAGCTTTCTTT CASSGRQGSTEAFF
TRBD2 TRBJ2-7 few TRBV2 14 TGTGCCAGCAGTGTGGTAGCGGGATCCTACGAGCAGTACTTC CASSVVAGSYEQYF
TRBD2 TRBJ2-3 NA TRBV5-1 18 TGCGCCAGCAGCTTGTTCTTTCCCCAGGGAGGGGTCACAGATACGCAGTATTTT CASSLFFPQGGVTDTQYF
NA TRBJ1-1 NA TRBV2 15 TGTGCCAGCAAGACGGTGGGGCTGGTGAACACTGAAGCTTTCTTT CASKTVGLVNTEAFF
NA TRBJ1-2 NA TRBV7-8 14 TGTGCCAGCAACTCCCGGGACGGGGGTCGCGGCTACACCTTC CASNSRDGGRGYTF
NA TRBJ1-1 NA TRBV6-5 13 TGTGCCAGCAGTTACGAGGTGAACACTGAAGCTTTCTTT CASSYEVNTEAFF
TRBD2 TRBJ2-1 few TRBV2 16 TGTGCCAGCAGTGAAGCTTTAGCGGGAGGGCCTAATGAGCAGTTCTTC CASSEALAGGPNEQFF
TRBD1 TRBJ2-7 NA TRBV7-8 14 TGTGCCAGCAGCCAAAAACAGACAGGGGGCGAGCAGTACTTC CASSQKQTGGEQYF
NA TRBJ2-3 NA TRBV5-1 15 TGCGCCAGCAGCCTGGACACGCCTAGCACAGATACGCAGGATTTT CASSLDTPSTDTQDF
NA TRBJ2-3 NA TRBV19 13 TGTGCCAGTACCTTGAGCGCCACAGATACGCAGTATTTT CASTLSATDTQYF
NA TRBJ2-5 NA TRBV2 11 TGTGCCAGCGGGCTAAAAGAGACCCAGTACTTC CASGLKETQYF
NA TRBJ2-7 NA TRBV2 13 TGTGCCAGCAGTCTGGGGGCTTCCTACGAGCAGTACTTC CASSLGASYEQYF
TRBD1 TRBJ1-6 NA TRBV5-4 14 TGTGCCAGCAGCCTGGGACAGGGTAATTCACCCCTCCACTTT CASSLGQGNSPLHF
NA TRBJ2-1 NA TRBV7-3 15 TGTGCCAGCAGCTGGGGAGTAGCGGATTACAATGAGCAGTTCTTC CASSWGVADYNEQFF
TRBD1 TRBJ2-7 NA TRBV5-6 16 TGTGCCAGCAGCCCGATGTTGGGGACAGGGGTTGGCGAGCAGTACTTC CASSPMLGTGVGEQYF
TRBD1 TRBJ1-1 NA TRBV27 15 TGTGCCAGCAGTTTAGGTCCGGACAGGGCCACTGAAGCTTTCTTT CASSLGPDRATEAFF
TRBD2 TRBJ2-1 NA TRBV29-1 16 TGCAGCGTTGGGTTGGGTGGCGGGGGGGCTGGCAATGAGCAGTTCTTC CSVGLGGGGAGNEQFF
NA TRBJ2-1 few TRBV29-1 13 TGCAGCGTTGGAAGAGGGCCAAACAATGAGCAGTTCTTC CSVGRGPNNEQFF
TRBD1 TRBJ2-7 NA TRBV2 15 TGTGCCAGCACTGGGACAGGGTTCCTCTCCTACGAGCAGTACTTC CASTGTGFLSYEQYF
NA TRBJ1-4 NA TRBV5-1 14 TGCGCCAGCAGCTCCGGGGAAATCAATGAAAAACTGTTTTTT CASSSGEINEKLFF
NA TRBJ2-1 NA TRBV18 18 TGTGCCAGCTCACCAGGGAGGGGGACCGGGACATTTGGGAATGAGCAGTTCTTC CASSPGRGTGTFGNEQFF
NA TRBJ1-2 NA TRBV7-2 15 TGTGCCAGCAGCTCGACAGGAAGGTTATCCTATGGCTACACCTTC CASSSTGRLSYGYTF
TRBD1 TRBJ1-2 NA TRBV4-1 15 TGCGCCAGCAGCCCGCACAGGGGGGGTGGCTATGGCTACACCTTC CASSPHRGGGYGYTF
NA TRBJ2-7 once TRBV19 15 TGTGCCAGTAGTACTAGGTCGACACGGGGAGCCGAGCAGTACTTC CASSTRSTRGAEQYF
TRBD2 TRBJ2-1 NA TRBV25-1 15 TGTGCCAGCAGTGCCATGGGGGGGGGACACAATGAGCAGTTCTTC CASSAMGGGHNEQFF
NA TRBJ1-5 few TRBV6-1 15 TGTGCCAGCAGTGAAGGGGCTTATAGCAATCAGCCCCAGCATTTT CASSEGAYSNQPQHF
TRBD2 TRBJ2-1 NA TRBV6-5 15 TGTGCCAGCAGTTACGGAATCGGGAGGGCCGATGAGCAGTTCTTC CASSYGIGRADEQFF
NA TRBJ2-3 NA TRBV6-4 13 TGTGCCAGCAGTGTTGGGGGGACAGATACGCAGTATTTT CASSVGGTDTQYF
TRBD2 TRBJ2-5 once TRBV5-1 15 TGCGCCAGCAGCTTGGTGTCGACTAGCGGAGAGACCCAGTACTTC CASSLVSTSGETQYF
NA TRBJ1-1 NA TRBV7-3 13 TGTGCCAGCAGCAAAGGACAGAACACTGAAGCTTTCTTT CASSKGQNTEAFF
TRBD2 TRBJ2-1 NA TRBV5-1 15 TGCGCCAGCAGCTTGGCCGGTTTAGGGAGGGATGAGCAGTTCTTC CASSLAGLGRDEQFF
NA TRBJ2-1 NA TRBV28 13 TGTGCCAGCAGAGGACTCGCCCAAAATGAGCAGTTCTTC CASRGLAQNEQFF
NA TRBJ2-1 NA TRBV11-2 13 TGTGCCAGCAGCTCGCCCGGGAAGAATGAGCAGTTCTTC CASSSPGKNEQFF
TRBD1 TRBJ1-2 NA TRBV11-2 15 TGTGCCAGCAGCTTTCCCCCAGGGGGGACGGGTGGCTACACCTTC CASSFPPGGTGGYTF
NA TRBJ1-2 NA TRBV6-5 14 TGTGCCAGCAGTTACTCGGGGGGGAACTATGGCTACACCTTC CASSYSGGNYGYTF
NA TRBJ2-1 NA TRBV4-2 16 TGTGCCAGCAGCCGGCAGCCACAGAGCTCCTACAATGAGCAGTTCTTC CASSRQPQSSYNEQFF
TRBD2 TRBJ2-1 once TRBV5-1 13 TGCGCCAGCAGCCGGGGACTAGAGGATGAGCAGTTCTTC CASSRGLEDEQFF
TRBD1 TRBJ2-7 NA TRBV4-2 14 TGTGCCAGCAGTGAGCCAGGGGGTAAGAACGAGCAGTACTTC CASSEPGGKNEQYF
TRBD2 TRBJ2-2 NA TRBV28 13 TGTGCCAGCAGCCCCAGCGGGAGCGGGGAGCTGTTTTTT CASSPSGSGELFF
NA TRBJ1-4 once TRBV19 13 TGTGCCAGTAGTATGAACGGGAATGAAAAACTGTTTTTT CASSMNGNEKLFF